Included here is one TCR beta chain sequence, with context. The specificity of this receptor is unknown. No base quality values were provided; no much bigger clone lies one nucleotide off. This sample stems from a study of shared clonotypes between healthy human individuals (TCRdb year 2020). In the study overall: The cohort comprised two women and a few men aged 18 to 49 years. Each donor's leukapheresis produced roughly between roughly 0.85 and 10 billion PBMCs. For each donor, three plates each were used for CD4 naive and CD4 memory, two plates were used for CD8 naive, and one plate was used for CD8 memory. The study deeply sequenced blood TCR repertoires of about 5 healthy adults to estimate repertoire size and the extent of clonotype sharing between individuals. To increase sequencing depth and limit assay-specific biases, TCR repertoire library preparation and sequencing were carried out by different laboratories using diverse techniques.

Using the deep immunoSEQ assay, TCR CDR3 regions were amplified from genomic DNA by multiplex PCR. Genomic DNA extracted from each cell subset was distributed evenly over all wells of several immunoSEQ 96-well plates, and each plate served as one replicate. Each replicate PCR for sorted subsets received about 220 ng genomic DNA, equal to 28,000 or so T cell genomes. Purified libraries were quantified with a Qubit 3.0 fluorometer, sized on a Bioanalyzer 2100, and re-quantified with the KAPA Library Quantification kit. A separate single-read 150-cycle Illumina NextSeq 550 flow cell was used to sequence each immunoSEQ 96-well plate. Concerning the study's data processing: The immunoSEQ output contained only junctional sequences without quality scores, so filtering could not match that applied to full-length reads. To assign V/J genes and CDR3, sequences were annotated using PyIR, a Python wrapper for IgBLAST v1.9, with IMGT germline references. Any read was removed if the V/J assignment was weak (E-value above 1e-6), the CDR3 was missing, or the read contained stop codons, out-of-frame junctions, or ambiguous translated residues. A V3J clonotype was defined by an identical inferred V gene, J gene, and CDR3 amino acid sequence. Percentage overlap between repertoires was calculated by dividing the number of shared unique clonotypes by the size of the smaller repertoire. Three approaches were used to assess repertoire richness: RTK rarefaction, the Chao1 estimator, and Recon v2.1 estimates of unobserved clonotypes. Generation probabilities for all TCRbeta clonotypes obtained by the gDNA method from a handful of donors were computed using OLGA. Entries here come from immuneACCESS through TCRdb and include only in-frame sequences with V and J called. Some clones fail to appear in such tables; in the studies checked, an unresolved V gene covers under half of the shortfall, and the cause of the remainder is unknown. D and trimming come from the DNA, and the V and J calls and clone size come from that table. The sample profile shows around 1.1 million clones; around 82% of them were found once. The top ten clones comprise 0.6% to 0.75% of the sample.

Results and caveats for the whole study, not just this receptor: Higher generation probabilities were observed for clonotypes shared by all four sorted-subset donors than for non-shared clonotypes. Pairwise subsampling indicated that sequencing depth was expected to affect the degree of clonotype sharing among donors. Sampling was restricted to blood, and TCR repertoires in tissues likely differ from the TCR repertoires found in blood. Sharing across a handful of donors was observed for about 4.8% of naive CD4, under 4% of naive CD8, 2% to 2.5% of memory CD4, and about 0.38% of memory CD8 clonotypes. The genetic and exposure-history diversity represented was limited by the small number of donors. Even with the large sequencing depth, rarefaction of the sorted-subset datasets indicated that sequencing was incomplete. Naive subsets generally had larger estimated clonotype richness than memory subsets.

The donors were healthy, HIV-negative adults who had no recently reported acute infections or vaccinations. Every donor was a Caucasian adult residing in Nashville, Tennessee, USA. CD4+ T cells were enriched by magnetic negative selection; naive cells were then positively selected on CD45RA, and the negative fraction formed the memory subset. Blood was obtained by leukapheresis, after which PBMCs were separated by Ficoll-Histopaque density gradient centrifugation and cryopreserved in liquid nitrogen vapor phase. Analytical flow cytometry was used to check the purity and quantity of each magnetically sorted T cell population. Each sorted fraction had its genomic DNA isolated and then quantified by UV absorbance on a Nanodrop 2000c. CDR1 and CDR2 (SGHRS, YFSETQ) derive from the germline V gene. The CDR3, from cysteine to phenylalanine, totals 14 residues. CDR3 DNA only is kept here, 42 bases in frame from base 1. Relative to germline, V is 4 bases shorter and J is 7 bases shorter, with 17 bases between their ends.

This receptor was obtained from a man aged 18 to 30 in good health. Some clones in this sample may be carry-over from other donors' samples. Sequencing was performed on memory CD4+ T cells from PBMCs. Reading the label with the study, this specimen's cell subset or site is: CD45RA-negative fraction. The chain couples TRBV5-1 to TRBJ2-5; TRBD1 is a possible D gene, resting on 6 matching bases. In nucleotides, the sequence is TGCGCCAGCAGCCGTACGTCAGGGGACGGGACCCAGTACTTC. Its translation reads: CASSRTSGDGTQYF.